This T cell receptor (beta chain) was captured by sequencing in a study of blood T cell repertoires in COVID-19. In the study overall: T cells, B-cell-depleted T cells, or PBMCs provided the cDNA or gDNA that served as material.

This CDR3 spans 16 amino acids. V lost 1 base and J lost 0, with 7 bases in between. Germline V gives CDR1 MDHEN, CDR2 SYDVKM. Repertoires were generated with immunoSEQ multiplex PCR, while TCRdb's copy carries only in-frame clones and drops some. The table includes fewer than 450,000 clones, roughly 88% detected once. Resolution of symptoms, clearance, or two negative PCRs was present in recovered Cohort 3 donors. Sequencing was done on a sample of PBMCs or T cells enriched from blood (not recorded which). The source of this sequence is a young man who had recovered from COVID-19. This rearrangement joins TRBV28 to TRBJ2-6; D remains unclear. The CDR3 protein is CASSLSSSSGANVLTF. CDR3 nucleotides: TGTGCCAGCAGTTTATCATCTAGCTCTGGGGCCAACGTCCTGACTTTC.